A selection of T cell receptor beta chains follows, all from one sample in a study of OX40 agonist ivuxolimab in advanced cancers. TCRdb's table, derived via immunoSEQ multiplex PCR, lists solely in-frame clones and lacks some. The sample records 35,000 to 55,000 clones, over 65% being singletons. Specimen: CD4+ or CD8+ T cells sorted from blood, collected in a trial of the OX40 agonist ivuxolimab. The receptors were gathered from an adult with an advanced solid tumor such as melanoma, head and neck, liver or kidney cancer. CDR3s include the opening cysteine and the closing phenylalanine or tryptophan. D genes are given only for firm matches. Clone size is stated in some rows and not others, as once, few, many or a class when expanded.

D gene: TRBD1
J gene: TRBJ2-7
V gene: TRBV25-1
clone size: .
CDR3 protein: CASSEYITDRGDSYEQYF
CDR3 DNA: TGTGCCAGCAGTGAATATATCACCGACAGGGGGGACTCCTACGAGCAGTACTTC

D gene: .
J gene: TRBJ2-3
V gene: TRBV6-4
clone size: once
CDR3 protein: CASRDRAGGTDTQYF
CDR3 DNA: TGTGCCAGCAGGGACAGGGCGGGAGGCACAGATACGCAGTATTTT

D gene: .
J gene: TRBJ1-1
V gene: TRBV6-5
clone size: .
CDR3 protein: CASSYAANTEAFF
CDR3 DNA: TGTGCCAGCAGTTACGCGGCTAACACTGAAGCTTTCTTT

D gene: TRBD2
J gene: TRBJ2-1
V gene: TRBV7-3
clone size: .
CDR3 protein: CASSAGLAELYNEQFF
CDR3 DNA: TGTGCCAGCAGCGCGGGACTAGCGGAACTTTACAATGAGCAGTTCTTC

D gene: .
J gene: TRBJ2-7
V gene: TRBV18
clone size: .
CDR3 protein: CASSPTGPPYEQYF
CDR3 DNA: TGTGCCAGCTCACCGACAGGTCCCCCCTACGAGCAGTACTTC

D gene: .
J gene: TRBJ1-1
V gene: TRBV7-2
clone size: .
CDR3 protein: CASSFTDMNTEAFF
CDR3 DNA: TGTGCCAGCAGCTTTACGGACATGAACACTGAAGCTTTCTTT

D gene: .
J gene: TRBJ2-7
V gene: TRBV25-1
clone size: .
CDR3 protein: CARNYEQYF
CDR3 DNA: TGTGCCCGCAACTACGAGCAGTACTTC

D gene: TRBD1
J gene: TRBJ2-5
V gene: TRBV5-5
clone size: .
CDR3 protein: CASSLGTGEGETQYF
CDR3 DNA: TGTGCCAGCAGCCTCGGGACAGGGGAGGGCGAGACCCAGTACTTC

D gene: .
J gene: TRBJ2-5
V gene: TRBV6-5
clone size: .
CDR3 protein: CASSYSWGAVVETQYF
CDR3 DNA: TGTGCCAGCAGTTACTCGTGGGGAGCGGTAGTAGAGACCCAGTACTTC

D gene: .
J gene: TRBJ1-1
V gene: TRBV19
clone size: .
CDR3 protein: CASIGVGDFSRDAMRRSTEAFF
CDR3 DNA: TGTGCCAGTATTGGAGTAGGGGACTTCTCCAGAGACGCGATGCGCCGGAGTACTGAAGCTTTCTTT

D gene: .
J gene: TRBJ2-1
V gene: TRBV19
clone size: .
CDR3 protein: CASTPGGTLNEQFF
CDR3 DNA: TGTGCCAGTACCCCAGGTGGGACTCTGAATGAGCAGTTCTTC

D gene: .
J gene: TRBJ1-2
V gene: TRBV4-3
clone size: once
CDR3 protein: CASSQDLGLVHGYTF
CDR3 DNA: TGCGCCAGCAGCCAAGACCTTGGCTTGGTCCATGGCTACACCTTC

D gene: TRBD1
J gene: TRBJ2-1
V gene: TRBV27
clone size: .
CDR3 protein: CASSLSVGQLLSSYNEQFF
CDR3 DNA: TGTGCCAGCAGTTTATCTGTGGGACAGCTCCTGAGCTCCTACAATGAGCAGTTCTTC

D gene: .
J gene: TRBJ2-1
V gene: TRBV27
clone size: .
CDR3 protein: CASSSDEAATYNEQFF
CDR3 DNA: TGTGCCAGCAGTTCCGACGAAGCCGCTACCTACAATGAGCAGTTCTTC

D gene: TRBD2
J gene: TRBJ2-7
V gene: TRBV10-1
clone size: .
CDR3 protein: CASGSGSPYEQYF
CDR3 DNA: TGCGCCAGCGGTAGCGGGAGTCCCTACGAGCAGTACTTC

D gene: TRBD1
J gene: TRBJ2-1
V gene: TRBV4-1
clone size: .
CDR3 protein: CASSLNRDRFGDEQFF
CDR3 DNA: TGCGCCAGCAGCCTAAATCGGGACAGGTTCGGGGATGAGCAGTTCTTC

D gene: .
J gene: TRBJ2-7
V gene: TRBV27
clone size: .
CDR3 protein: CASSLAGTDYEQYF
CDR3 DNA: TGTGCCAGCAGTTTGGCGGGGACCGACTACGAGCAGTACTTC

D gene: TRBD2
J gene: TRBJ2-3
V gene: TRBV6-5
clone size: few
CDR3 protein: CASSSLAGGFGDTQYF
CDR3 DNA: TGTGCCAGCAGTTCGCTAGCGGGAGGGTTTGGAGATACGCAGTATTTT

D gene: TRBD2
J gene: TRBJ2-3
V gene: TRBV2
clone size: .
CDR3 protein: CASSDSGGVFADTQYF
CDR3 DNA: TGTGCCAGCAGCGATAGCGGGGGGGTATTTGCAGATACGCAGTATTTT

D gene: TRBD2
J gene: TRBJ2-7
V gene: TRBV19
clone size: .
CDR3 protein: CASNTGGPGLEQYF
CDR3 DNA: TGTGCCAGTAATACGGGAGGGCCAGGGCTCGAGCAGTACTTC

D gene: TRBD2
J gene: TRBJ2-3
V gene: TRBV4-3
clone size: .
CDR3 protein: CASSPGLAGVISTDTQYF
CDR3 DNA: TGCGCCAGCAGCCCAGGACTAGCGGGCGTGATTAGCACAGATACGCAGTATTTT

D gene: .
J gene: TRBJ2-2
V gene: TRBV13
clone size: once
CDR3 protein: CAVMRRGGTGELFF
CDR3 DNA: TGTGCCGTTATGAGGCGGGGAGGTACCGGGGAGCTGTTTTTT

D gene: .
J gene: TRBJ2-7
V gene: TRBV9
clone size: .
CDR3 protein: CASSVEAVDYEQYF
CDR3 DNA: TGTGCCAGCAGCGTCGAAGCGGTTGACTACGAGCAGTACTTC

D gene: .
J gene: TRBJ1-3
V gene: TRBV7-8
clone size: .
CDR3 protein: CASQGFSGNTIYF
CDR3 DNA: TGTGCCAGTCAGGGCTTCTCTGGAAACACCATATATTTT

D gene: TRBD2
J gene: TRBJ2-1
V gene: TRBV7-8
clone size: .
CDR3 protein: CASSRYSTRGDNEQFF
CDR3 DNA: TGTGCCAGCAGCCGTTATTCGACCCGGGGGGACAATGAGCAGTTCTTC

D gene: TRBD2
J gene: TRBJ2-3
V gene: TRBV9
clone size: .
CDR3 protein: CASSLPLGGGANTQYF
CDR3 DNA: TGTGCCAGCAGCCTCCCCCTCGGCGGGGGGGCGAATACGCAGTATTTT

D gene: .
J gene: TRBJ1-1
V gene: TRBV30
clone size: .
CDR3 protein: CAWSDGLNTEAFF
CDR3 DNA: TGTGCCTGGAGTGATGGCTTGAACACTGAAGCTTTCTTT

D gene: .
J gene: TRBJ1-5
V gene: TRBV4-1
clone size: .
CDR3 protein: CASSQDSTGSNQPQHF
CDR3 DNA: TGCGCCAGCAGCCAAGATTCCACAGGGAGCAATCAGCCCCAGCATTTT

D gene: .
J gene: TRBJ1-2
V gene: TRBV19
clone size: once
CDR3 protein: CASSTAPPVKIRTDGYTF
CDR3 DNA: TGTGCCAGTAGTACTGCCCCTCCGGTCAAGATCAGGACAGATGGCTACACCTTC

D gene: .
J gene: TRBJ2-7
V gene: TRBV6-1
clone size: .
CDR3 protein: CASSEEGTPLYEQYF
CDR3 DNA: TGTGCCAGCAGTGAAGAAGGGACTCCACTCTACGAGCAGTACTTC

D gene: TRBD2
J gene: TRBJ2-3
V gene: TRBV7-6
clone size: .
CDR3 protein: CASSPLAGSTDTQYF
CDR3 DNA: TGTGCCAGCAGCCCACTAGCGGGGAGCACAGATACGCAGTATTTT

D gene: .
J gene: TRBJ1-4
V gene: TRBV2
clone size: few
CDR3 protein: CASSGVRLFF
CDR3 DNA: TGTGCCAGCAGCGGGGTCAGACTGTTTTTT

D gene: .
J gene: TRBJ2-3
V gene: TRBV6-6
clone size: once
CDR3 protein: CASSILEVLLSNTQYF
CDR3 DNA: TGTGCCAGCAGTATCCTAGAGGTCCTACTCTCCAATACGCAGTATTTT

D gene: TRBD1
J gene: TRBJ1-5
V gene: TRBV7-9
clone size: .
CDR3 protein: CASSLGQDGLEPQHF
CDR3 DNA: TGTGCCAGCAGCTTGGGACAGGATGGTTTGGAGCCCCAGCATTTT

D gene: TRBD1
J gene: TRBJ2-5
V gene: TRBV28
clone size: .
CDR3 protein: CASRTDRDPQETQYF
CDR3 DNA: TGTGCCAGCAGGACAGACAGGGATCCCCAAGAGACCCAGTACTTC

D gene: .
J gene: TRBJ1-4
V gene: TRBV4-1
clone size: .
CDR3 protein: CASSEEGQGEKLFF
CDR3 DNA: TGCGCCAGCAGCGAGGAGGGACAAGGAGAAAAACTGTTTTTT

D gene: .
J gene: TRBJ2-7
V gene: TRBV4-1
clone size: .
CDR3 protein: CASSQESNRYYEQYF
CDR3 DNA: TGCGCCAGCAGCCAAGAATCGAATCGATACTACGAGCAGTACTTC

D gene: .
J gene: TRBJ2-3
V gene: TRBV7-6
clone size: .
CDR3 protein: CASSRRGLEKPDTQYF
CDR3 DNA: TGTGCCAGCAGCAGACGGGGACTGGAGAAACCAGATACGCAGTATTTT

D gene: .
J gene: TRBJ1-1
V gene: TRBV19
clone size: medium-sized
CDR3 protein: CASRPGDFRTEAFF
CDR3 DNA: TGTGCCAGTAGGCCAGGGGATTTTCGGACTGAAGCTTTCTTT

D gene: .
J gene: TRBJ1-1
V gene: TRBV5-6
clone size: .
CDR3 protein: CASSLSGFGLAEAFF
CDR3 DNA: TGTGCCAGCAGCTTATCAGGTTTCGGGTTGGCTGAAGCTTTCTTT

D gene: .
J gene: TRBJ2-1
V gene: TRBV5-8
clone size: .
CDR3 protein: CASSFVYNEQFF
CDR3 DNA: TGTGCCAGCAGCTTTGTATACAATGAGCAGTTCTTC

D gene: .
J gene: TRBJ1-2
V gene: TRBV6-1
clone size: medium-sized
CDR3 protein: CASSEGRGPNYGYTF
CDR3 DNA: TGTGCCAGCAGTGAGGGTCGGGGCCCTAACTATGGCTACACCTTC

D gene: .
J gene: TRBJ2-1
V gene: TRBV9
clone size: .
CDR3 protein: CASSPGTYNEQFF
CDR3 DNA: TGTGCCAGCAGTCCGGGGACCTACAATGAGCAGTTCTTC

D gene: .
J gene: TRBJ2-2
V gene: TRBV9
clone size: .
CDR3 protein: CASSVRGTPNTGELFF
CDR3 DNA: TGTGCCAGCAGCGTTCGCGGGACACCGAACACCGGGGAGCTGTTTTTT

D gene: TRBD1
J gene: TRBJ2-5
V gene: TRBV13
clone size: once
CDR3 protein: CASTNAGTVLRGETQYF
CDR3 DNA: TGTGCCAGCACCAACGCAGGGACAGTATTAAGGGGAGAGACCCAGTACTTC

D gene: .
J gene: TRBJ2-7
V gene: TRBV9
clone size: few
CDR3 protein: CASSVGYEQYF
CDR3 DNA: TGTGCCAGCAGCGTAGGGTACGAGCAGTACTTC

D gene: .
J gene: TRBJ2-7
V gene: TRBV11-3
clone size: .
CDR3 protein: CASRSSGTRRGEQYF
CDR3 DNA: TGTGCCAGCAGGTCTTCAGGGACCAGACGGGGAGAGCAGTACTTC

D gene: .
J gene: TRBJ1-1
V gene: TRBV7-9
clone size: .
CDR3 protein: CASSPIFTNTEAFF
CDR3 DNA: TGTGCCAGCAGCCCGATATTCACGAACACTGAAGCTTTCTTT

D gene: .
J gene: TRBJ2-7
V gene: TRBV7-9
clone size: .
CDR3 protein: CASSGDDGTPLYEQYF
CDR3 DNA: TGTGCCAGCAGCGGAGATGATGGGACACCCCTTTACGAGCAGTACTTC

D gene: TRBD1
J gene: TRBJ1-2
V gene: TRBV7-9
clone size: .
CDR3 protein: CASSFTQGELYGYTF
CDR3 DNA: TGTGCCAGCAGCTTTACGCAGGGGGAACTCTATGGCTACACCTTC

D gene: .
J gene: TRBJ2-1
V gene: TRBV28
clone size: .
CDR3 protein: CASSFAGRGNEQFF
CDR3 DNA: TGTGCCAGCAGTTTTGCAGGGCGGGGTAATGAGCAGTTCTTC

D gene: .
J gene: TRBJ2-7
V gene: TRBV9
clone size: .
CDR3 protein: CASGPTTSYEQYF
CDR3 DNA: TGTGCCAGCGGTCCAACAACCTCCTACGAGCAGTACTTC